This T cell receptor (beta chain) emerged from a study of T cells after yellow fever vaccination. Study-wide results and limits: Abundant clonotypes from the bulk population could get into FACS-sorted repertoires as contaminants.

This clonotype has just a few counts. Its antigen is unknown. The CDR3 covers 15 residues. Between the trimmed V and J ends, which lost 6 bases and 3 bases, there was a span of 17 bases. Germline CDR1 and CDR2: SGHTA and FQGNSA. TCRdb re-analysed the 5' RACE reads in MiXCR, keeping a single row per CDR3 protein. Here the sample spans around 320,000 distinct CDR3 sequences, 7.5% to 9.5% being singletons. The specimen was CD4+ T cells sorted from PBMCs, collected 5 days after the yellow fever booster vaccination. The TCR sequence derives from a man between 18 and 35 years old who received the YFV17D yellow fever vaccine. The rearrangement uses TRBV7-2 and TRBJ1-1, with a weak D call TRBD1 (6 bases). The CDR3: CASRQATGTHTEAFF. DNA for the CDR3: TGTGCCAGCAGACAAGCTACAGGGACGCACACTGAAGCTTTCTTT.